This section outlines one T cell receptor beta chain sequence together with its context. Antigen unknown. Profiled with immunoSEQ multiplex PCR; TCRdb holds only in-frame clones, not every one. Among 25,000 to 35,000 clones listed, 85% were seen once. This specimen comes from a study of tissue T cells after allogeneic stem cell transplantation. Across the whole study: This research-autopsy study prospectively enrolled adult allogeneic hematopoietic cell transplant recipients with steroid-refractory graft-versus-host disease. Patients with graft-versus-host disease had grafts: several unmodified, three CD34-selected and T-cell-depleted. Study-wide points: Anatomically similar tissues had similar TCR repertoires within each patient. Blood and spleen captured only part of the tissue TCR repertoire.

This clonotype was sampled from a woman between 18 and 50 years old who later had graft-versus-host disease after an allogeneic stem cell transplant. Sequencing used blood, obtained before transplantation.

CDR3 sequence reads: CASSYTAFNYGYTF. CDR3 nucleotide sequence: TGTGCCAGCAGTTATACCGCCTTTAACTATGGCTACACCTTC. V gene TRBV6-5 combines with J gene TRBJ1-2; no clear D gene. V was clipped by 3 bases and J by 1 base, with 9 bases between them. The CDR3 spans 14 residues. CDR1 and CDR2 (germline): MNHEY, SVGAGI.